This paragraph reports one T cell receptor beta chain. CDR3 length: 15 amino acids. Germline-derived CDR1 and CDR2 are LNHDA and SQIVND (reference sequence). With 6 bases removed from V and 1 base from J, the gap between germline ends came to 15 bases. This specimen belongs to a study of blood T cell repertoires in COVID-19. TCRdb keeps only in-frame clones here, not all; method: immunoSEQ multiplex PCR. The sample contains under 250,000 clones, around nine tenths of which appear only once. V gene TRBV19 combines with J gene TRBJ1-1, with D possibly matching TRBD1 (5 bases). The sequencing input was peripheral blood. The TCR originated in a man aged 60 to 75 with COVID-19, enrolled during active disease. CDR3 DNA: TGTGCCAGTAGCAATTGGACAAGGCCGAACACTGAAGCTTTCTTT. Its protein is CASSNWTRPNTEAFF.